This section outlines one T cell receptor beta chain sequence together with its context. Its specificity is not known. Repertoires were generated with immunoSEQ multiplex PCR, while TCRdb's copy carries only in-frame clones and drops some. The data show tens of thousands of clones, roughly 70% seen once. The CDR3 has 14 residues. The germline V and J ends were trimmed by 2 bases and 0 bases, with 7 bases remaining between them. Germline CDR1 and CDR2: MDHEN and SYDVKM. The data belong to a study of vaccination effects on CD4 cells after COVID-19. The study, taken as a whole, reports: Marked contraction was observed in infection-induced and vaccine-induced clones late after vaccination.

Within the ViraFEST assay, antigen-specific CD4+ T cells underwent expansion with viral peptide pools prior to sequencing. Cultured cells yielded isolated CD4+ T cells after less than 11 days. No vaccinee had earlier SARS-CoV-2 infection, and nucleocapsid antibodies were negative. It was with 10 IU/ml IL-2 and about 10 ug/ml peptides that some 2 million PBMC per well were cultured. In the cultures, half the medium was exchanged for IL-2 medium on days 3 and 7. The sequence was collected from a human donor who received a COVID-19 vaccine. This chain uses TRBV28 with TRBJ1-1; D not certain. Sequencing used CD4+ T cells from PBMCs cultured with SARS-CoV-2 spike peptides, obtained before COVID-19 vaccination. The CDR3 protein is CASSLVQMNTEAFF. The CDR3 bases are TGTGCCAGCAGTTTAGTACAGATGAACACTGAAGCTTTCTTT.